This T cell receptor beta chain is from a study of Graves' ophthalmopathy and Graves' hyperthyroidism. Disease in donors with ophthalmopathy had moderate-to-severe activity, CAS ≥3, NOSPECS ≥4 and under 3 months' duration. Patients were excluded if they had other autoimmune diseases or uncontrolled infections, and likewise if pregnancy or lactation applied. Study-wide results and caveats: The majority of expanded thyroid clonotypes above 0.001 frequency also occurred in blood.

TCR beta CDR3 amplification used RNA transcripts. The workflow started with a first-round RT-PCR run with HTBI primers and then moved on to a second-round multiplex PCR. One entry per CDR3 protein, called by TCRdb with MiXCR from the multiplex PCR reads. Of some 520,000 distinct CDR3 sequences detected, under 15% appear once; the ten largest clones hold around 9.8%. The CDR3 extends over 12 amino acids. V lost 1 base and J 7 bases, leaving 7 bases between the germline ends. From germline, CDR1 is GTSNPN and CDR2 SVGIG (reference sequence). This clonotype was counted only a few times. Its antigen is unidentified.

Sequencing was done on a sample of blood. This TCR was recovered from a woman in her twenties or thirties with Graves' ophthalmopathy. The V and J genes are TRBV30 and TRBJ2-2; D is uncertain. In DNA form, the CDR3 reads TGTGCCTGGAGTGCGGGTGGCGGGGAGCTGTTTTTT. Its translation: CAWSAGGGELFF.